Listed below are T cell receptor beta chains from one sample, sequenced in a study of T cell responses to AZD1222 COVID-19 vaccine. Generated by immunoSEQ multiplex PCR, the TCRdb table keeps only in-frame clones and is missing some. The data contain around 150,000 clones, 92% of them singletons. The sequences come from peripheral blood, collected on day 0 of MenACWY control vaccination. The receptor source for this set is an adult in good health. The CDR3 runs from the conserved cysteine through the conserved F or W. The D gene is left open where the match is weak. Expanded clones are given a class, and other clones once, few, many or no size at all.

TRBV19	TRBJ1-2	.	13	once	CASSIMTRDGYTF	TGTGCCAGTAGTATAATGACCCGGGATGGCTACACCTTC
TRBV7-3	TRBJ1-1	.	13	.	CASSSQGNTEAFF	TGTGCCAGCAGCTCACAGGGGAACACTGAAGCTTTCTTT
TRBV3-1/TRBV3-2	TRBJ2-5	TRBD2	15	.	CASSARLAGSETQYF	TGTGCCAGCAGCGCCCGACTAGCGGGATCTGAGACCCAGTACTTC
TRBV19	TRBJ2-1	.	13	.	CASSGTGLNEQFF	TGTGCCAGTAGTGGCACAGGGTTGAATGAGCAGTTCTTC
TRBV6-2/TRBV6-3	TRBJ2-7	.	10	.	CASSHLEQYF	TGTGCCAGCAGTCACTTGGAGCAGTACTTC
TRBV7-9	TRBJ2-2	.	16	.	CASSLNSGANTGELFF	TGTGCCAGCAGCTTAAACAGCGGAGCGAACACCGGGGAGCTGTTTTTT
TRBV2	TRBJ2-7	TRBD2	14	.	CASSAGLAGGEQYF	TGTGCCAGCAGTGCGGGACTAGCGGGAGGCGAGCAGTACTTC
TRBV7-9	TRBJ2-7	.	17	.	CASSGLGGTTLPYEQYF	TGTGCCAGCAGCGGGTTAGGGGGTACAACCCTCCCCTACGAGCAGTACTTC
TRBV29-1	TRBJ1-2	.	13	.	CSVPWGAGYGYTF	TGCAGCGTCCCTTGGGGGGCCGGCTATGGCTACACCTTC
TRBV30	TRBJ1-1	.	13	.	CAWSTMGGTEAFF	TGTGCCTGGAGTACTATGGGGGGCACTGAAGCTTTCTTT
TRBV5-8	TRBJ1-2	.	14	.	CASSLGHWNYGYTF	TGTGCCAGCAGCTTGGGACATTGGAACTATGGCTACACCTTC
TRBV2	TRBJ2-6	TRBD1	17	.	CASRPGQGVTGANVLTF	TGTGCCAGCAGACCGGGACAGGGCGTTACTGGGGCCAACGTCCTGACTTTC
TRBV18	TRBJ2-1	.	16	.	CASSPPVAFLVTEQFF	TGTGCCAGCTCACCACCGGTGGCGTTCCTAGTTACGGAGCAGTTCTTC
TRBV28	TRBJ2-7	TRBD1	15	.	CASSASGTGVNKQYF	TGTGCCAGCAGTGCCTCCGGGACAGGGGTTAACAAGCAGTACTTC
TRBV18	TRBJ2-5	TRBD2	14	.	CASSPKRGEETQYF	TGTGCCAGCTCACCGAAGCGGGGCGAAGAGACCCAGTACTTC
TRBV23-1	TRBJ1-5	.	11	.	CASSLCQPQHF	TGCGCCAGCAGTCTGTGCCAGCCCCAGCATTTT
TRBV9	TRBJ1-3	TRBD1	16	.	CASSLLQGRSGNTIYF	TGTGCCAGCAGCTTACTACAGGGGCGTTCTGGAAACACCATATATTTT
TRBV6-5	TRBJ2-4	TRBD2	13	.	CASSRGSLNIQYF	TGTGCCAGCAGCCGCGGGAGTCTAAACATTCAGTACTTC
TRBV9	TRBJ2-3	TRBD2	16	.	CASSVGLAGATDTQYF	TGTGCCAGCAGCGTAGGACTAGCGGGAGCCACAGATACGCAGTATTTT
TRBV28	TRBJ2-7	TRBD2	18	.	CASSFEVPSLAGSYEQYF	TGTGCCAGCAGTTTTGAGGTCCCCTCCCTAGCGGGATCCTACGAGCAGTACTTC
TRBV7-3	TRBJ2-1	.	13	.	CASSLDGVAEQFF	TGTGCCAGCAGCTTAGACGGGGTAGCTGAGCAGTTCTTC
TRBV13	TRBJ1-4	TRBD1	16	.	CASSSRTGGINEKLFF	TGTGCCAGCAGCTCACGGACAGGGGGCATAAATGAAAAACTGTTTTTT
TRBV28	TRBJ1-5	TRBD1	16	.	CASSHRQGLGDQPQHF	TGTGCCAGCAGTCACAGACAGGGTCTCGGAGATCAGCCCCAGCATTTT
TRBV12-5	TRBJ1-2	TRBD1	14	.	CASGQGVKDYGYTF	TGTGCTAGTGGACAGGGGGTTAAAGACTATGGCTACACCTTC
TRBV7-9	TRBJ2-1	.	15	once	CASSLGRNSYNEQFF	TGTGCCAGCAGCTTGGGCAGGAACTCCTACAATGAGCAGTTCTTC
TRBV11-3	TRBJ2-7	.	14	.	CASSLRQGGDEQYF	TGTGCCAGCAGCTTACGGCAGGGGGGAGACGAGCAGTACTTC
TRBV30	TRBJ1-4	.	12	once	CAWKWTDEKLFF	TGTGCCTGGAAGTGGACAGATGAAAAACTGTTTTTT
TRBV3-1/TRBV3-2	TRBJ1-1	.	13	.	CASSHAGNTEAFF	TGTGCCAGCAGCCACGCGGGGAACACTGAAGCTTTCTTT
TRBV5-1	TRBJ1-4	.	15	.	CASSFGLGDREKLFF	TGCGCCAGCAGCTTCGGCCTGGGGGATCGGGAAAAACTGTTTTTT